Reported below is one T cell receptor (beta chain). The authors combined approximately 200,000 CFSE-labeled responder cells with approximately 200,000 irradiated, violet-dye-labeled stimulator cells in plates. Proliferating responders of the CD3+CD4+ and CD3+CD8+ phenotypes with low CFSE were sorted after the reaction. The data stem from a study of graft-versus-host responses after intestinal transplantation. Study-level information: Isolated intestinal, liver-intestinal, or multivisceral transplants had been given to the recipients.

J was trimmed by 6 bases and V by 2 bases; bases with no gene match: 5. The CDR3 contains 15 residues. CDR1 and CDR2 (germline): SGDLS, YYNGEE. Findings and caveats of the study: Present in recipient marrow, GvH clones included some that appeared first in ileum or blood. Within allografts, high graft-versus-host to host-versus-graft clonal ratios were seen among patients with graft-donor T cell macrochimerism.

TCRdb's table, derived via immunoSEQ multiplex PCR, lists solely in-frame clones and lacks some. The profile shows 17,000 or so clones, 30% to 40% of them singletons. This material consisted of alloreactive CD8+ T cells from a mixed lymphocyte reaction culture, taken before intestinal transplant. Subset of the sample: CFSE-low proliferating T cells sorted from roughly 6-day pre-transplant mixed lymphocyte reaction (GvH or HvG direction). The chain combines TRBV9 with TRBJ2-2; 9 nucleotides agree with TRBD1. The source of this sequence is a human patient who received an intestinal transplant. Here the CDR3 DNA reads TGTGCCAGCAGCGTCCGGGACAGGGAAGCCGGGGAGCTGTTTTTT. This gives the protein CASSVRDREAGELFF. The complete variable domain, with remaining parts taken from reference TRBV9 and TRBJ2-2, reads DSGVTQTPKHLITATGQRVTLRCSPRSGDLSVYWYQQSLDQGLQFLIQYYNGEERAKGNILERFSAQQFPDLHSELNLSSLELGDSALYFCASSVRDREAGELFFGEGSRLTVL.